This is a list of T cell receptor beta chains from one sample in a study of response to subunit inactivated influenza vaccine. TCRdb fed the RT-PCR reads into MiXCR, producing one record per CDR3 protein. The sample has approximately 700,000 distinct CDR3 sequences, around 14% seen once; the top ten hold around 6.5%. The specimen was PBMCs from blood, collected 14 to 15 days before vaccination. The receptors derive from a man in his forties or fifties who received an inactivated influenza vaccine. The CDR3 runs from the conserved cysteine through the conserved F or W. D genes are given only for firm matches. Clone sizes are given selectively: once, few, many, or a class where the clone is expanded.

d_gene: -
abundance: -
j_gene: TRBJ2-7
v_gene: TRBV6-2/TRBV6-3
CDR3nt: TGTGCCAGCAGTTACTCGAATGGTCACGAGCAGTACTTC
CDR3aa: CASSYSNGHEQYF

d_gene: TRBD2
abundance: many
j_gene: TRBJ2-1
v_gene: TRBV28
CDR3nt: TGTGCCAGCAGTTTACTGACTAGCGGAACCTACAATGAGCAGTTCTTC
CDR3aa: CASSLLTSGTYNEQFF

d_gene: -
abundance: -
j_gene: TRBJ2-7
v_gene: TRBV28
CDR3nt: TGTGCCAGCACCGTGGTGAGGAGCTCCTACGAGCAGTACTTC
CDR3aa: CASTVVRSSYEQYF

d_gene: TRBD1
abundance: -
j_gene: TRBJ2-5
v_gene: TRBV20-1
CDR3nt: TGCAGTGCTCCCGGGACAGGGGCGGGTAAGACCCAGTACTTC
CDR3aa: CSAPGTGAGKTQYF

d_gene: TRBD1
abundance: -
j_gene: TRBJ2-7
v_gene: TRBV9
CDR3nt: TGTGCCAGCAGTCCCGGGACAGACGTTTTCGGCGAGCAGTACTTC
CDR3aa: CASSPGTDVFGEQYF

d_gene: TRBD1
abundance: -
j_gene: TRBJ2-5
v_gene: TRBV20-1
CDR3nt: TGCAGTGCCGGGGACAGGCGGGAGACCCAGTACTTC
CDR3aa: CSAGDRRETQYF

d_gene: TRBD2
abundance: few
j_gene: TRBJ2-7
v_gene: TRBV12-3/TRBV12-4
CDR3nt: TGTGCCAGCAGTCCGGGACTAGCGGTCTACGTGCAGTACTTC
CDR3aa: CASSPGLAVYVQYF

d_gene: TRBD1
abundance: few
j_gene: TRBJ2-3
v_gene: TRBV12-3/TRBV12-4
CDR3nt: TGTGCCAGCAGTTTCAGAGGGGGCCCTAGGACAGATACGCAGTATTTT
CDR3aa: CASSFRGGPRTDTQYF

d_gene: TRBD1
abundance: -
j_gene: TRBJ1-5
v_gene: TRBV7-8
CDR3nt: TGTGCCAGCAGCACCTCTTGGACAGGGGCCTTCAATCAGCCCCAGCATTTT
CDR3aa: CASSTSWTGAFNQPQHF

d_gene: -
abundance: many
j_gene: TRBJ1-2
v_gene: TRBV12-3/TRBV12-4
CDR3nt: TGTGCCAGCAGTTCCCCACATAACTATGGCTACACCTTC
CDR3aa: CASSSPHNYGYTF

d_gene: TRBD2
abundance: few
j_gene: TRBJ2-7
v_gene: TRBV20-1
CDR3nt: TGCTGTGCTAGAGCCGGGACTAGCGGGATCCACGAGCAGTACTTC
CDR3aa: CCARAGTSGIHEQYF

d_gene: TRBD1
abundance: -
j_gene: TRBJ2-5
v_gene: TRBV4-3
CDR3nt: TGCGCCAGCAGCCACTTGACAGGGGGGATGGAGACCCAGTACTTC
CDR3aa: CASSHLTGGMETQYF

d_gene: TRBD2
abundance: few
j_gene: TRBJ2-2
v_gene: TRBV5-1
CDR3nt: TGCGCCAGCAGTAGCGGGACGGTTGGCACCGGGGAGCTGTTTTTT
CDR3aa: CASSSGTVGTGELFF

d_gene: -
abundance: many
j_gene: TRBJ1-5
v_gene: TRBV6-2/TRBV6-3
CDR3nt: TGTGCCAGCAGCTCGGACAGTCACGCCAATCAGCCCCAGCATTTT
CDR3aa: CASSSDSHANQPQHF

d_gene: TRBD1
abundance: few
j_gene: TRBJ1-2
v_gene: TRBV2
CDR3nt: TGTGCCAGCAGTGAAAGGGGACAGGGATTCGGCTACACCTTC
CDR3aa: CASSERGQGFGYTF

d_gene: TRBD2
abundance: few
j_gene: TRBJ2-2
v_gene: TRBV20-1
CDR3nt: TGCAGTGCTAGTATGCTAGCGGGAGAAAGGAGGACCCCTGGGGAGCTGTTTTTT
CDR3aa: CSASMLAGERRTPGELFF

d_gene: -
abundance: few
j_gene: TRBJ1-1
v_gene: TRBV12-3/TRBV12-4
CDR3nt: TGTGCCAGCAGCACAGGTTGGGGAGACACTGAAGCTTTCTTT
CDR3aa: CASSTGWGDTEAFF

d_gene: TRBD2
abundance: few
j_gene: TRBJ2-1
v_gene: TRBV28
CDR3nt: TGTGCCAGCATAAAGACTAGCAGGAGGGGCCATGAGCAGTTCTTC
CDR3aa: CASIKTSRRGHEQFF

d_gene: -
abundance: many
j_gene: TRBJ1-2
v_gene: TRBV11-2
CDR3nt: TGTGCCAGCAGCTCAGACGGGAATCGCGGCTACACCTTC
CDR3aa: CASSSDGNRGYTF

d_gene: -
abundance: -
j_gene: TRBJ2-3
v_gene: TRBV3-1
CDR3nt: TGTGCCAGCAGCCCCCTAGGGGTCTACCTGGGGAAAGATACGCAGTATTTT
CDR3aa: CASSPLGVYLGKDTQYF

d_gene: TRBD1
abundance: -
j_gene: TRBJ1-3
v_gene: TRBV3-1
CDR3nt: TGTGCCAGCAGCCCCTCCAGGGGGAACACCATATATTTT
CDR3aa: CASSPSRGNTIYF

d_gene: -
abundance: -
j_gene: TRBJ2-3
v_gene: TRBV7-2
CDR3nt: TGTGCCAGCAGCTCATTCGGGACTACAGGGTCAGATACGCAGTATTTT
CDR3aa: CASSSFGTTGSDTQYF

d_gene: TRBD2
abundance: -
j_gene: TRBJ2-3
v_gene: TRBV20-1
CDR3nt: TGCAGTGCTACAGCCTTAGCGGGGGGCCGCACAGATACGCAGTATTTT
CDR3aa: CSATALAGGRTDTQYF

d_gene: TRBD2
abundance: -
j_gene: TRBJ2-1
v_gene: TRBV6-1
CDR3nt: TGTGCCAGCAGTCATCCCCGGGGGGAGCGAGGACATGAGCAGTTCTTC
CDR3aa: CASSHPRGERGHEQFF

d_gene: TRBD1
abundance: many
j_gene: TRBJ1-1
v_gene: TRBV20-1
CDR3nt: TGCAGTGCCCGAGGTGTCAGGGGGGGCACTGAAGCTTTCTTT
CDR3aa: CSARGVRGGTEAFF

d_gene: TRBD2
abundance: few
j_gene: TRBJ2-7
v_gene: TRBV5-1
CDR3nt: TGCGCCAGCAGCTTGACGGGACTAGCGGACATTTACGGGTACGAGCAGTACTTC
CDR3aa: CASSLTGLADIYGYEQYF

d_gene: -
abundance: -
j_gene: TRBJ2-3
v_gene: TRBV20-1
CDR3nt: TGCAGTGCTAGAAGAGGTGGGGGCACCACAGATACGCAGTATTTT
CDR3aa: CSARRGGGTTDTQYF

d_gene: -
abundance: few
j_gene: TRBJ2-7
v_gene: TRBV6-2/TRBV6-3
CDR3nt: TGTGCCAGCAGTTATGGCTCCCCGGGTGTGGAGTACTTC
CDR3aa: CASSYGSPGVEYF

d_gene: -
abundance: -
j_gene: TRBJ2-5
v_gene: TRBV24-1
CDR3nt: TGTGCCACCAGTGATGCGCGGGGTGAAGAGACCCAGTACTTC
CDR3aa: CATSDARGEETQYF

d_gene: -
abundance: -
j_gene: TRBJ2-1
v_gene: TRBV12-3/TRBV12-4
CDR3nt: TGTGCCAGCAGTTTAGGAGGCCAAGCCTACAATGAGCAGTTCTTC
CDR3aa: CASSLGGQAYNEQFF

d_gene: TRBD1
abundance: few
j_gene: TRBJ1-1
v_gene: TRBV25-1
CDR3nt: TGTGCCAGCCAGAAGACAGGGGGAAATACTGAAGCTTTCTTT
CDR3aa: CASQKTGGNTEAFF

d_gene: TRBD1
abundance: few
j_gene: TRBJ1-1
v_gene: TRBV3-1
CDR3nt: TGTGCCAGCAGAGGGACAGGGATGAACACTGAAGCTTTCTTT
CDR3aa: CASRGTGMNTEAFF

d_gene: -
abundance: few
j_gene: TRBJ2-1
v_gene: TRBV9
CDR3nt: TGTGCCAGCAGCGAATTAGCCCCGGGCAATTCTGAGCAGTTCTTC
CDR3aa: CASSELAPGNSEQFF

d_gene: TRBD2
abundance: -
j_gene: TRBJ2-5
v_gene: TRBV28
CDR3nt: TGTGCCAGCAGTCCCTCTAGCGGGGGGGCCGAGACCCAGTACTTC
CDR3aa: CASSPSSGGAETQYF

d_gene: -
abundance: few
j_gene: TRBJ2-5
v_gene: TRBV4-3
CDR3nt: TGCGCCAGCAGCCTAGGAACAGGGACCCAAGAGACCCAGTACTTC
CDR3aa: CASSLGTGTQETQYF

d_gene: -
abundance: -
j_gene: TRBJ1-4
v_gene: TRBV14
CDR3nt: TGTGCCAGCAGCCAAGATTCGACCACTAGTGAAAAACTGTTTTTT
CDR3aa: CASSQDSTTSEKLFF

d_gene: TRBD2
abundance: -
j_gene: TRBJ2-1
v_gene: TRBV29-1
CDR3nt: TGCAGCGTTGAGGCGGGACTAGCGGGAGGTGAGCAGTTCTTC
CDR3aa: CSVEAGLAGGEQFF

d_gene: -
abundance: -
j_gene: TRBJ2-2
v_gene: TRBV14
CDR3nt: TGTGCCAGCAGCCAGGGGCGATACACCGGGGAGCTGTTTTTT
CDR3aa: CASSQGRYTGELFF

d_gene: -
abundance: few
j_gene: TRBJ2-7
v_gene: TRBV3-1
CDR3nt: TGTGCCAGCAGCCAAGGGACAGTAAGGGACGAGCAGTACTTC
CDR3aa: CASSQGTVRDEQYF

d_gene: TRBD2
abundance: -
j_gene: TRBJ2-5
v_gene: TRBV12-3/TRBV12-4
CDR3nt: TGTGCCAGCAGAAGTCCGGGACTAGCGTCCCAAGAGACCCAGTACTTC
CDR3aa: CASRSPGLASQETQYF

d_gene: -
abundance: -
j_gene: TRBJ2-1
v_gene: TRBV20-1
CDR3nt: TGCAGTGCTAGAGATCTCCGGGACGCCGACAATGAGCAGTTCTTC
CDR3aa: CSARDLRDADNEQFF

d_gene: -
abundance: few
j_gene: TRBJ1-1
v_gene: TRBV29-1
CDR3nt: TGCAGCGTTGGGGGGGGGCCCACTGAAGCTTTCTTT
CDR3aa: CSVGGGPTEAFF

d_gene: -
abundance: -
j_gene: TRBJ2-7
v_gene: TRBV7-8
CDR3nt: TGTGCCAGCAGCTTAGATAGGGGCAGCCCTAGCTCCTACGAGCAGTACTTC
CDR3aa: CASSLDRGSPSSYEQYF

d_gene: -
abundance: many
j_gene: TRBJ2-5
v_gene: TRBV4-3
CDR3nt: TGCGCCAGCAGCCAGAACAGGGGGGGCGGGGAGACCCAGTACTTC
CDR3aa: CASSQNRGGGETQYF

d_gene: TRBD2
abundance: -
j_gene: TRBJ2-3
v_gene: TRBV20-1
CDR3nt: TGCAGTGCTAATGGGCTAGCGGGGGGCGAAAGCACAGATACGCAGTATTTT
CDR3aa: CSANGLAGGESTDTQYF